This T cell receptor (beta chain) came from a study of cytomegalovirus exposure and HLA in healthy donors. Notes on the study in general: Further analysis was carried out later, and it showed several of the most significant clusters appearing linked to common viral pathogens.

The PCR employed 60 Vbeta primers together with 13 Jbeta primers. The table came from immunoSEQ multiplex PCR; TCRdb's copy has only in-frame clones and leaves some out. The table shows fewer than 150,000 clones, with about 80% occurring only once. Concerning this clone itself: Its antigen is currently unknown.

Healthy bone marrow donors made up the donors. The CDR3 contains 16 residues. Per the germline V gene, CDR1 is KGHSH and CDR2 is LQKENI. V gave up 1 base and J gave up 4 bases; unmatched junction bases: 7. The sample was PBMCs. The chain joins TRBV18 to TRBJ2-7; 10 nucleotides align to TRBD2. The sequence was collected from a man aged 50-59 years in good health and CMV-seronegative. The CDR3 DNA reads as TGTGCCAGCTCACCACTGGCTAGCGGGAGTAGGTACGAGCAGTACTTC. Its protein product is CASSPLASGSRYEQYF.